Following are 5 T cell receptor beta chains from one sample sequenced in a study of blood T cell repertoires in COVID-19. Sequencing was performed with immunoSEQ multiplex PCR; in TCRdb, only in-frame clones are kept and a portion is missing. The sample carries around 110,000 clones, over 65% recorded once. The sequencing sample was made of peripheral blood. The receptors shown here come from a woman between 65 and 79 years old with acute or convalescent COVID-19.

This chain connects TRBV3-1 (or the pseudogene TRBV3-2) to TRBJ1-6; a possible D gene is TRBD1 (6 bases). Germline assignment: CDR1 LGHDT and CDR2 YNNKEL (reference sequence). V was trimmed by 1 base and J by 10 bases, leaving 11 bases between them. The CDR3 spans 14 residues. This chain's CDR3 is CASSQVGGGSPLHF. The CDR3 DNA sequence: TGTGCCAGCAGCCAAGTGGGGGGGGGCTCACCCCTCCACTTT.

This rearrangement joins TRBV7-9 to TRBJ1-4, with a tentative D call TRBD1 (6 bases). CDR3 length equals 13 residues. The germline V gene encodes CDR1 SEHNR and CDR2 FQNEAQ (reference sequence). Trimming took 5 bases from V and 6 from J, leaving 10 bases between them. The CDR3: CASSPAGDEKLFF. The CDR3, as DNA: TGTGCCAGCAGCCCGGCAGGGGATGAAAAACTGTTTTTT. Drawing the rest from reference TRBV7-9 and TRBJ1-4, the complete variable domain is DTGVSQNPRHKITKRGQNVTFRCDPISEHNRLYWYRQTLGQGPEFLTYFQNEAQLEKSRLLSDRFSAERPKGSFSTLEIQRTEQGDSAMYLCASSPAGDEKLFFGSGTQLSVL.

This chain connects TRBV10-2 to TRBJ1-4; TRBD1 is a possible D gene (6 bases). The germline CDR1 and CDR2 sequences are WSHSY and SAAADI. The CDR3 consists of 14 residues. Trimming removed 6 bases from V and 7 bases from J, with 15 bases in between. CDR3 DNA: TGCGCCAGCAGAGACCCTCGGGACACTGAAAAACTGTTTTTT. As protein: CASRDPRDTEKLFF.

The chain uses TRBV14 and TRBJ1-1; 7 positions match TRBD1. CDR1 SGHDN and CDR2 FVKESK come from the germline V gene. This CDR3 region has 17 residues. The trim removed 2 bases at V and 4 bases at J, leaving 13 bases unmatched. The CDR3 protein is CASSQQSYRGRGTEAFF. CDR3 DNA sequence: TGTGCCAGCAGCCAACAATCCTACAGGGGAAGGGGCACTGAAGCTTTCTTT. The entire variable domain, with the rest obtained from reference TRBV14 and TRBJ1-1, is as follows: EAGVTQFPSHSVIEKGQTVTLRCDPISGHDNLYWYRRVMGKEIKFLLHFVKESKQDESGMPNNRFLAERTGGTYSTLKVQPAELEDSGVYFCASSQQSYRGRGTEAFFGQGTRLTVV.

The chain carries TRBV5-1 and TRBJ2-7, with 9 bases fitting TRBD1. Germline V gene data show CDR1 as SGHRS and CDR2 as YFSETQ. This CDR3 comprises 14 residues. With V trimmed by 4 bases and J by 5 bases, 7 bases remained unmatched. For the CDR3, the DNA is TGCGCCAGCAGCGAACAGGGGGCGAGCAACGAGCAGTACTTC. The encoded protein is CASSEQGASNEQYF.